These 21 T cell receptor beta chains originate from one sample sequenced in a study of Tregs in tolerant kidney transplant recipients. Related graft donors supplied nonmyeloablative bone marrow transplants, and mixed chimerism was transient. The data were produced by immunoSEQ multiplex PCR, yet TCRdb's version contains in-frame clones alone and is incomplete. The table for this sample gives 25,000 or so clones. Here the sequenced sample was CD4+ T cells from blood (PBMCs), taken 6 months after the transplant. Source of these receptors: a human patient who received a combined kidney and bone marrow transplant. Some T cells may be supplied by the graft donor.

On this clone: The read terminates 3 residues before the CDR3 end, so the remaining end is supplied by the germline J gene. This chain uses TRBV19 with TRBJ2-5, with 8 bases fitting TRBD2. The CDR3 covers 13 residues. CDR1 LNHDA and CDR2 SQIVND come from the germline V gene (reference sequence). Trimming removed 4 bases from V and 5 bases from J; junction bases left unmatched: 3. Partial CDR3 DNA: TGTGCCAGTAGTAATAGCGGGGAGGAGACC. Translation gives CASSNSGEET. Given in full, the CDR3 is CASSNSGEETQYF. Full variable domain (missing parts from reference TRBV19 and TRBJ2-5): DGGITQSPKYLFRKEGQNVTLSCEQNLNHDAMYWYRQDPGQGLRLIYYSQIVNDFQKGDIAEGYSVSREKKESFPLTVTSAQKNPTAFYLCASSNSGEETQYFGPGTRLLVL.

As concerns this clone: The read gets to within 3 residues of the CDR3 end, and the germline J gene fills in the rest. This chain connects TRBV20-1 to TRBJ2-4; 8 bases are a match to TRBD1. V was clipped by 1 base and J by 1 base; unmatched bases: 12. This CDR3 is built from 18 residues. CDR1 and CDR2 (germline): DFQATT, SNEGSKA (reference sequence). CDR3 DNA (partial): TGCAGTGCTAGAGGGGGGCTTGGACAGGGATCGGCCAAAAACATT. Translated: CSARGGLGQGSAKNI. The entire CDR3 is CSARGGLGQGSAKNIQYF.

The CDR3 protein is CASSSRGDYEQYF. The sequenced part of the CDR3 DNA is TGCGCCAGCAGCTCAAGGGGAGACTACGAG. This chain uses TRBV5-1 with TRBJ2-7; D may match TRBD1 or TRBD2 (5 bases each). The read ends 3 residues early relative to the CDR3; the germline J gene fills the gap. CDR1 is SGHRS, CDR2 YFSETQ, per germline. The V and J ends lost 3 bases and 3 bases respectively, with 10 bases between them. CDR3 size: 13 residues.

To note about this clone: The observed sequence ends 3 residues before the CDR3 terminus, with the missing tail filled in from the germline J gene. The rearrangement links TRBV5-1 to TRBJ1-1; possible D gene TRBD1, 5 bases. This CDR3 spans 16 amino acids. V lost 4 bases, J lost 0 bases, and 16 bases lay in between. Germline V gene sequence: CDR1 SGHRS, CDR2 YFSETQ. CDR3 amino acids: CASSPRGATLNTEAFF. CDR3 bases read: TGCGCCAGCAGCCCCCGCGGGGCCACACTGAACACTGAA.

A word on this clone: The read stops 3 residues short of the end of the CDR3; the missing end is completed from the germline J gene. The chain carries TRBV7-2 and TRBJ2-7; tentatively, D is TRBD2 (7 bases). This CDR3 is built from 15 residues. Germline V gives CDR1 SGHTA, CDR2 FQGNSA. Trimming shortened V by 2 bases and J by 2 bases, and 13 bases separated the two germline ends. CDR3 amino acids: CASSLYRGAPYEQYF. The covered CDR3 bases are TGTGCCAGCAGCTTATATCGGGGGGCCCCCTACGAG.

CDR3 DNA (partial): TGTGCCAGCTCACCTCCGGCAAGCGGGAGTTATGAG. Encoded protein: CASSPPASGSYE. The complete CDR3 reads CASSPPASGSYEQFF. The chain combines TRBV18 with TRBJ2-1; 8 positions agree with TRBD2. The read falls 3 residues short of the CDR3 end, and the missing part is taken from the germline J gene. Trimming removed 3 bases from V and 8 bases from J; junction bases left unmatched: 9. This CDR3 spans 15 amino acids. CDR1 and CDR2 (germline): KGHSH, LQKENI.

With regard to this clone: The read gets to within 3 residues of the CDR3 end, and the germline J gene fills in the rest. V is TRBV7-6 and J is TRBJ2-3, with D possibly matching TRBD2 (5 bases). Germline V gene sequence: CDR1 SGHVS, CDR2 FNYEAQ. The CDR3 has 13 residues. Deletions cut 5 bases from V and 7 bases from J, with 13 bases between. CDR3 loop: CASSPSGSYTQYF. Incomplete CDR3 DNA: TGTGCCAGCAGCCCCTCGGGGTCCTATACG.

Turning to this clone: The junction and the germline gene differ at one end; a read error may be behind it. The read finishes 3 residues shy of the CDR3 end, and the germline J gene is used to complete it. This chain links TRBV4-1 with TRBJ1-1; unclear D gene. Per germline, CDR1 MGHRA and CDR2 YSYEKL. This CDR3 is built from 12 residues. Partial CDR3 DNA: TGCGCCAGCAGTCAAGACATCACTGAA. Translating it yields CASSQDITE. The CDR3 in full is CASSQDITEAFF.

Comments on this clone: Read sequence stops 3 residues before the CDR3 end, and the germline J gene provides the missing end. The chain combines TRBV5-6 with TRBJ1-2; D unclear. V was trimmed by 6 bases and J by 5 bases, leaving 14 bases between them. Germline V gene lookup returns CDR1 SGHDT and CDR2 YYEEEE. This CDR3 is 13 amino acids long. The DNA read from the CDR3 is TGTGCCAGCACCCTACGAGGGTCGTATGGC. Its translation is CASTLRGSYG. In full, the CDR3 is CASTLRGSYGYTF.

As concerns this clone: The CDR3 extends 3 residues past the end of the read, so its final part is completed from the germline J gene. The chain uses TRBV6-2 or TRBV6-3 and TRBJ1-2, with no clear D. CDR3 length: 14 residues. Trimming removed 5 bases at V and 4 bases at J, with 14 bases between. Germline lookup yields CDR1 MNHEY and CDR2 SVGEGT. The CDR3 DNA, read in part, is TGTGCCAGCAGTCACACCCAACGAGGCTATGGC. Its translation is CASSHTQRGYG. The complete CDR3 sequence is CASSHTQRGYGYTF.

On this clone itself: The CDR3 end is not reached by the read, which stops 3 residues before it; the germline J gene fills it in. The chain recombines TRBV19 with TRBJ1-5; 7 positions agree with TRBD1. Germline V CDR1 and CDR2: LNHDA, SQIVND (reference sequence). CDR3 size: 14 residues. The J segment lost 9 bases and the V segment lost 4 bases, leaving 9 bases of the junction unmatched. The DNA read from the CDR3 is TGTGCCAGTAGTAGGGGACAGCGGGGGGGGCCC. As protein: CASSRGQRGGP. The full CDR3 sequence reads CASSRGQRGGPQHF. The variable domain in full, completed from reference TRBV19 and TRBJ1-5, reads DGGITQSPKYLFRKEGQNVTLSCEQNLNHDAMYWYRQDPGQGLRLIYYSQIVNDFQKGDIAEGYSVSREKKESFPLTVTSAQKNPTAFYLCASSRGQRGGPQHFGDGTRLSIL.

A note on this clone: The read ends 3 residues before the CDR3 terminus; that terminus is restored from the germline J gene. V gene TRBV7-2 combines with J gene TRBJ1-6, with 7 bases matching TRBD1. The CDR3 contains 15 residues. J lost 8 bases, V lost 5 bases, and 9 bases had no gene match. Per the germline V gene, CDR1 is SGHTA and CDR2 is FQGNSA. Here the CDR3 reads CASSPRGGGYSPLHF. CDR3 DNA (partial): TGTGCCAGCAGCCCTCGGGGAGGGGGCTATTCACCC.

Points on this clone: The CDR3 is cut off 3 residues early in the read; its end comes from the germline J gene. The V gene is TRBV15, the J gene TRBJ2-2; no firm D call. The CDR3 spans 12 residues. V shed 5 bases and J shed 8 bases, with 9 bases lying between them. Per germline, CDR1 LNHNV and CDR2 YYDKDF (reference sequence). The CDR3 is CATSAHGGELFF. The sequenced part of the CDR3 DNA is TGTGCCACCAGCGCGCACGGGGGGGAG. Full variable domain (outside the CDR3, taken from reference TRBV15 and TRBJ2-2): DAMVIQNPRYQVTQFGKPVTLSCSQTLNHNVMYWYQQKSSQAPKLLFHYYDKDFNNEADTPDNFQSRRPNTSFCFLDIRSPGLGDTAMYLCATSAHGGELFFGEGSRLTVL.

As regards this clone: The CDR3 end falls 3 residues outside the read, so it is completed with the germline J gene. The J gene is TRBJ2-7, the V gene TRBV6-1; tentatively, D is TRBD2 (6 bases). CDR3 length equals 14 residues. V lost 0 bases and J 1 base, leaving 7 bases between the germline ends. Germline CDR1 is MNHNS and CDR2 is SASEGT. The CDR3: CASSEAGGSYEQYF. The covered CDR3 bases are TGTGCCAGCAGTGAAGCTGGGGGGTCCTACGAG.

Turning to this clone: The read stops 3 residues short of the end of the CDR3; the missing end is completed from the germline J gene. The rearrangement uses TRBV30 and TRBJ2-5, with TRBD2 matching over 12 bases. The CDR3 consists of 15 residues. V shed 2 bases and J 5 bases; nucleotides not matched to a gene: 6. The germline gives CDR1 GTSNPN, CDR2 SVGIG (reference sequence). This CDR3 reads CAWSRLAGEGETQYF. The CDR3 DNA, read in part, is TGTGCCTGGAGTCGACTAGCGGGAGAGGGGGAGACC. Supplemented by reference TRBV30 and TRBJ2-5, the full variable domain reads SQTIHQWPATLVQPVGSPLSLECTVEGTSNPNLYWYRQAAGRGLQLLFYSVGIGQISSEVPQNLSASRPQDRQFILSSKKLLLSDSGFYLCAWSRLAGEGETQYFGPGTRLLVL.

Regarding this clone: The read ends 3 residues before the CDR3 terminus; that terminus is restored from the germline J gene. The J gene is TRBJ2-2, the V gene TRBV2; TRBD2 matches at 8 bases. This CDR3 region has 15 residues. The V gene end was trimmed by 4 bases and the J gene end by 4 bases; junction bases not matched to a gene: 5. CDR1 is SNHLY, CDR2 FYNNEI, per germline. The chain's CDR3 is CASSVNLAGTGELFF. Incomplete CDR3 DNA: TGTGCCAGCAGTGTAAACCTAGCGGGCACCGGGGAG.

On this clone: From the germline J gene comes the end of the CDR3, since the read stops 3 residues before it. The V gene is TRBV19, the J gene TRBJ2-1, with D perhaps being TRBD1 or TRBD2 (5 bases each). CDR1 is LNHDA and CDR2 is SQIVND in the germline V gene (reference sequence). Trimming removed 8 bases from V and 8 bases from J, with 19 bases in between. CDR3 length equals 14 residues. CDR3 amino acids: CASGLRARGDEQFF. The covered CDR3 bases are TGTGCCAGTGGTTTACGGGCTAGAGGGGATGAG. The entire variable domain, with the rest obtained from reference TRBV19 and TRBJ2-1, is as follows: DGGITQSPKYLFRKEGQNVTLSCEQNLNHDAMYWYRQDPGQGLRLIYYSQIVNDFQKGDIAEGYSVSREKKESFPLTVTSAQKNPTAFYLCASGLRARGDEQFFGPGTRLTVL.

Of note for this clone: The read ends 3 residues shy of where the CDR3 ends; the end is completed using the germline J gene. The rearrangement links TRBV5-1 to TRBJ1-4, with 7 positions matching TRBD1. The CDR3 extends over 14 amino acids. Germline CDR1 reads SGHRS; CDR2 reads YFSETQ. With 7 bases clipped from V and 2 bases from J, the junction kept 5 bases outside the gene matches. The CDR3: CASRLQGTNEKLFF. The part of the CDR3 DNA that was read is TGCGCCAGCCGATTACAGGGGACTAATGAAAAA. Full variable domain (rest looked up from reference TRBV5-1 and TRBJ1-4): KAGVTQTPRYLIKTRGQQVTLSCSPISGHRSVSWYQQTPGQGLQFLFEYFSETQRNKGNFPGRFSGRQFSNSRSEMNVSTLELGDSALYLCASRLQGTNEKLFFGSGTQLSVL.

The CDR3 loop is CSARDQSNQPQHF. Partial CDR3 DNA: TGCAGTGCTAGAGATCAAAGCAATCAGCCC. The chain couples TRBV20-1 to TRBJ1-5; D is uncertain. Read coverage stops 3 residues before the CDR3 terminus; the germline J gene supplies the remainder. The V end lost 0 bases, the J end lost 1 base, and 4 bases lay between the germline ends. Looked up from germline, CDR1 is DFQATT and CDR2 is SNEGSKA (reference sequence). The CDR3 is made up of 13 amino acids.

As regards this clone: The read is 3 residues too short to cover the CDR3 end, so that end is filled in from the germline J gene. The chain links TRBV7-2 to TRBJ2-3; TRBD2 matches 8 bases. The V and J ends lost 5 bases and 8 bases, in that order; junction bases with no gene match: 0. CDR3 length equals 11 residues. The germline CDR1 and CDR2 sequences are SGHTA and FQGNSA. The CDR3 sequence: CASSRGGTQYF. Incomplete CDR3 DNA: TGTGCCAGCAGCCGGGGGGGTACG.

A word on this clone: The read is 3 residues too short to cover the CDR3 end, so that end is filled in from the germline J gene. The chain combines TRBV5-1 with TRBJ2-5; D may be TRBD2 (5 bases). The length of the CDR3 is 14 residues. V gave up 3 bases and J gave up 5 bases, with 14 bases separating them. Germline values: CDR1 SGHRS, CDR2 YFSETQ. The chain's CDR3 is CASSSLSTGETQYF. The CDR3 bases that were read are TGCGCCAGCAGCTCCCTATCGACGGGGGAGACC. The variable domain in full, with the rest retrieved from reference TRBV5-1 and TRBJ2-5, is KAGVTQTPRYLIKTRGQQVTLSCSPISGHRSVSWYQQTPGQGLQFLFEYFSETQRNKGNFPGRFSGRQFSNSRSEMNVSTLELGDSALYLCASSSLSTGETQYFGPGTRLLVL.